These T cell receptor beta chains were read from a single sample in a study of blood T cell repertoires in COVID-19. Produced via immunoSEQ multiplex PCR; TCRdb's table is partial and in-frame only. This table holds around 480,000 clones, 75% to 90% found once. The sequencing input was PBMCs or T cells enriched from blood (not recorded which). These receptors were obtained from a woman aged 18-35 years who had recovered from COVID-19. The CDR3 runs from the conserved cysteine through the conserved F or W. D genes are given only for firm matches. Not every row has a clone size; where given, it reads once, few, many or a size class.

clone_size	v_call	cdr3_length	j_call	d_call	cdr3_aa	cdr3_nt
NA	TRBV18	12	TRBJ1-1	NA	CASSPSPGERFF	TGTGCCAGCTCACCAAGTCCGGGGGAGAGGTTCTTT
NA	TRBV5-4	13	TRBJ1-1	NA	CASSLVANTEAFF	TGTGCCAGCAGCTTGGTGGCAAACACTGAAGCTTTCTTT
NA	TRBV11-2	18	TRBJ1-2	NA	CASSLGLRTGPRNYGYTF	TGTGCCAGCAGCTTAGGGCTCCGAACAGGGCCCCGTAACTATGGCTACACCTTC
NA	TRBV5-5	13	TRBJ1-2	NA	CASSPVPEGGYTF	TGTGCCAGCAGCCCCGTCCCGGAGGGCGGCTACACCTTC
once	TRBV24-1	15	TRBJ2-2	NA	CATSDWQFSPGELFF	TGTGCCACCAGTGATTGGCAGTTCAGTCCCGGGGAGCTGTTTTTT
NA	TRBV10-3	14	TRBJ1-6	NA	CATDNQGGNSPLHF	TGTGCCACAGATAACCAGGGTGGAAATTCACCCCTCCACTTT
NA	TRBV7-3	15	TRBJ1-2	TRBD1	CASRRDSSGDYGYTF	TGTGCCAGCAGGCGGGACAGCTCTGGAGACTATGGCTACACCTTC
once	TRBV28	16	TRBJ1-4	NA	CASSRLMVGGNEKLFF	TGTGCCAGCAGTCGTTTAATGGTGGGGGGGAATGAAAAACTGTTTTTT
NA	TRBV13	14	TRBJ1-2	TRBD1	CASSLERGRNGYTF	TGTGCCAGCAGCTTAGAAAGGGGGCGCAATGGCTACACCTTC
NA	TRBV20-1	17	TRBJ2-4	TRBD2	CSASRLAGGSAKNIQYF	TGCAGTGCTAGTCGGCTAGCGGGGGGGTCAGCCAAAAACATTCAGTACTTC
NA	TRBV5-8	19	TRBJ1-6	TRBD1	CASTLSATGGSSGSRPLHF	TGTGCCAGCACACTAAGCGCAACAGGGGGTTCATCAGGATCCCGGCCCCTCCACTTT
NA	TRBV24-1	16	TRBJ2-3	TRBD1	CATSDPGTGGTDTQYF	TGTGCCACCAGTGATCCCGGGACAGGGGGAACAGATACGCAGTATTTT
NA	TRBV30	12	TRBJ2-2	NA	CAWRPGTGELFF	TGTGCCTGGAGGCCAGGGACCGGGGAGCTGTTTTTT
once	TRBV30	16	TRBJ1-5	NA	CAWSVAGAVWDQPQHF	TGTGCCTGGAGTGTTGCAGGGGCGGTATGGGATCAGCCCCAGCATTTT
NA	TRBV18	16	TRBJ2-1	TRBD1	CASSPPDRGIYNEQFF	TGTGCCAGCTCACCCCCCGACAGGGGCATCTACAATGAGCAGTTCTTC
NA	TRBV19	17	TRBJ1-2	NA	CASTSGGNPFANYGYTF	TGTGCCAGTACCTCAGGAGGGAACCCATTCGCTAACTATGGCTACACCTTC
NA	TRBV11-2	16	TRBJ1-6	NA	CASSLDPVIPRSPLHF	TGTGCCAGCAGCTTAGATCCGGTTATTCCCCGTTCACCCCTCCACTTT
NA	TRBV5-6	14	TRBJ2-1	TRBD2	CASRSAGGHNEQFF	TGTGCCAGCAGATCGGCGGGGGGTCACAATGAGCAGTTCTTC
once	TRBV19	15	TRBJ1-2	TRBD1	CASSIGQGAANGYTF	TGTGCCAGTAGTATAGGACAGGGGGCGGCTAATGGCTACACCTTC
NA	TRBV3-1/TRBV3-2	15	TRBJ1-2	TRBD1	CASSQGQGAGYGYTF	TGTGCCAGCAGCCAAGGACAGGGTGCAGGCTATGGCTACACCTTC
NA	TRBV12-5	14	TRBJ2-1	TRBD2	CASGSSSGVIEQFF	TGTGCTAGTGGTTCTAGTAGCGGGGTTATTGAGCAGTTCTTC
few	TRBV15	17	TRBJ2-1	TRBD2	CATSRALLAGRYNEQFF	TGTGCCACCAGCAGAGCGCTTCTAGCGGGGAGATACAATGAGCAGTTCTTC